This is a list of T cell receptor beta chains from one sample in a study of T cell responses to AZD1222 COVID-19 vaccine. TCRdb's table, derived via immunoSEQ multiplex PCR, lists solely in-frame clones and lacks some. The table records about 66,000 clones, less than 85% of them present only once. The sample consisted of peripheral blood, taken on day 0 of MenACWY control vaccination. Receptor source: an adult in good health. Each CDR3 is given with its conserved first and last residue. A D gene is named only where the DNA matches it firmly. Not every row has a clone size; where given, it reads once, few, many or a size class.

v_call	clone_size	j_call	d_call	cdr3_aa	cdr3_nt
TRBV7-8	.	TRBJ2-1	.	CASSLTPTGLWDEQFF	TGTGCCAGCAGCTTAACCCCTACTGGGCTTTGGGATGAGCAGTTCTTC
TRBV7-2	.	TRBJ1-1	.	CASSPGRGSAEAFF	TGTGCCAGCAGCCCTGGGAGGGGGTCAGCTGAAGCTTTCTTT
TRBV2	few	TRBJ1-1	.	CASSVSRGLEAFF	TGTGCCAGCAGTGTAAGCAGGGGCCTTGAAGCTTTCTTT
TRBV11-3	few	TRBJ2-3	TRBD2	CASSLSVGAGGHTDTQYF	TGTGCCAGCAGCTTATCCGTTGGAGCGGGGGGCCACACAGATACGCAGTATTTT
TRBV29-1	few	TRBJ1-2	.	CSVEASRGGYGYTF	TGCAGCGTTGAAGCATCCAGGGGAGGCTATGGCTACACCTTC
TRBV2	.	TRBJ1-2	.	CASRTQGKSHGYTF	TGTGCCAGCAGGACGCAAGGGAAATCCCATGGCTACACCTTC
TRBV5-6	few	TRBJ1-6	.	CASSSGNSYNSPLHF	TGTGCCAGCAGCTCTGGTAATTCCTATAATTCACCCCTCCACTTT
TRBV28	.	TRBJ1-2	TRBD1	CASSIRDRARGYTF	TGTGCCAGCAGTATCCGGGACAGAGCGAGGGGCTACACCTTC
TRBV19	.	TRBJ2-5	.	CASRPNLQETQYF	TGTGCCAGTAGACCAAACCTCCAAGAGACCCAGTACTTC
TRBV14	.	TRBJ2-7	.	CASSRWAGMYEQYF	TGTGCCAGCAGCCGGTGGGCAGGCATGTACGAGCAGTACTTC
TRBV2	.	TRBJ1-2	TRBD1	CASSPTGESGYTF	TGTGCCAGCAGCCCGACAGGGGAGAGTGGCTACACCTTC
TRBV7-3	.	TRBJ2-5	.	CASSLPPAKQETQYF	TGTGCCAGCAGCTTGCCACCGGCGAAACAAGAGACCCAGTACTTC
TRBV12-3/TRBV12-4	few	TRBJ2-7	.	CASSLDSYEQYF	TGTGCCAGCAGTTTAGACAGCTACGAGCAGTACTTC
TRBV28	.	TRBJ1-1	.	CASTETVNTEAFF	TGTGCCAGCACTGAGACGGTGAACACTGAAGCTTTCTTT
TRBV6-1	few	TRBJ1-5	.	CASSEGVGTGNQPQHF	TGTGCCAGCAGTGAGGGGGTCGGTACGGGGAATCAGCCCCAGCATTTT
TRBV24-1	few	TRBJ1-5	.	CATSDLGCKSQPQHF	TGTGCCACCAGTGATTTGGGTTGTAAGAGTCAGCCCCAGCATTTT
TRBV9	few	TRBJ1-5	.	CASSASGGGQPQHF	TGTGCCAGCAGCGCCTCCGGCGGGGGACAGCCCCAGCATTTT